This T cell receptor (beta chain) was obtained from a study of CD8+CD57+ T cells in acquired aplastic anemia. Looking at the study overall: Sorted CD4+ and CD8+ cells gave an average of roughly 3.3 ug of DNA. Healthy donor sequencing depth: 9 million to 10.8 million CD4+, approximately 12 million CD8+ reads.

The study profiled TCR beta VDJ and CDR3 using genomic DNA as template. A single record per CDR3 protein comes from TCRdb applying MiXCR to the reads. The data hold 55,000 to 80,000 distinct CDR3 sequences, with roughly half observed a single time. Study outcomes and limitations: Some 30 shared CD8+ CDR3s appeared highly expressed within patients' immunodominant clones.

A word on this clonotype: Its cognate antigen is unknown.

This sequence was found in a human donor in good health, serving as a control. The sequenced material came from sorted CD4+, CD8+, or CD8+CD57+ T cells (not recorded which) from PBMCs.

CDR3 region: CASSSHQTGNGQPQHF. CDR3 DNA: TGTGCCAGCAGTTCCCACCAGACAGGGAATGGCCAGCCCCAGCATTTT. The V call is TRBV6-5, the J call TRBJ1-5; TRBD1 matches at 7 bases. Germline V gene lookup returns CDR1 MNHEY and CDR2 SVGAGI. The CDR3 extends over 16 amino acids. With V trimmed by 4 bases and J by 7 bases, 13 bases remained unmatched.